What follows describes a single T cell receptor (beta chain). Its recognized antigen is unknown. Nothing much larger sits one base from this clone, and base qualities are not available. The sample comes from a study of blood T cell repertoires in COVID-19 (dated by TCRdb to 2020 to 2022). About the full investigation: The collaborator samples originated in the United States, Italy and Spain and spanned the acute and convalescent phases of COVID-19. Nearly every sample came with metadata listing a de-identified subject ID, COVID-19 status, age in years and sex. The repertoires were made available in a free public database intended to serve as a resource for research on the immune response to SARS-CoV-2. Where available, HLA class I and class II types were obtained from metadata supplied by the sample provider rather than from assay-based typing. Subjects who had been exposed to COVID-19, were actively infected with it, or had recovered from it provided the deeply sampled blood TCRbeta repertoires that made up the dataset. The material from the prospective study consisted of cDNA or gDNA derived from T cells, B-cell-depleted T cells, or PBMCs. Samples were obtained from the ongoing ImmuneRACE study (first 160 participants) and from 1,200 or so subjects provided by 6 global collaborators. Summary of the overall study and its limitations: Clinical and demographic metadata were provided uncurated, with the amount varying by source and participant.

One collaborating source in Seattle enrolled patients while the patients were actively infected and followed the patients over time throughout the course of disease. Collaborating institutions collected whole blood in K2EDTA tubes following their own protocols. For TCRbeta analysis, collaborator samples were shipped as frozen whole blood, as isolated PBMCs, or as DNA extracted from either sample type. The cysteine opens and the phenylalanine closes a CDR3 of 13 amino acids. This entry keeps only the CDR3 DNA: 39 bases, framed from base 1. V ends up 5 bases short and J 6 bases short, with an unmatched junction base count of 4. Reading the germline V gene gives CDR1 SGHRS and CDR2 YFSETQ. TCRbeta CDR3 regions were amplified from genomic DNA using the immunoSEQ Assay, a bias-controlled multiplex PCR. As for the authors' bioinformatics: Nucleated cell counts per sample were estimated from amplification of reference gene primers within the assay. To quantify the absolute abundance of each unique TCRbeta CDR3 rearrangement, sequence reads were collapsed and filtered. Productive Simpson clonality was computed per sample as the square root of Simpson's diversity index over productive rearrangements. The immuneACCESS repertoire file appears here via TCRdb, limited to in-frame rearrangements. These files lack a portion of the clones; in checked studies, under half of the deficit traces to unresolved V genes, and the cause of the others is not known. That table furnishes V, J and clone size, whereas the DNA furnished D and trimming. In this sample the table shows about 24,000 clones, 60% to 75% of which occur a single time. The ten largest clones represent over 6.5% of the sample.

Recombination linked TRBV5-1 to TRBJ1-4; 7 central nucleotides agree with TRBD1. The sequenced sample was peripheral blood. This receptor was identified in a man aged 45 to 65 with COVID-19, enrolled during active disease. Read as DNA, the sequence is TGCGCCAGCAGAGACAGGGATGATGAAAAACTGTTTTTT. This translates into CASRDRDDEKLFF.